This passage covers 7 T cell receptor beta chains from one sample sequenced in a study of long-term antiretroviral therapy in people with HIV (dated by TCRdb to between 2021 and 2024). Sequencing of the TRB variable region was done with the immunoSEQ hsTCRB v3.0 assay at survey level resolution. TCRdb re-hosts the immuneACCESS table, in-frame sequences only. Its copies lack some clones; in the studies checked, an unresolved V gene accounts for under half of them, and the cause for the rest is not known. The sample table shows 20,000 or so clones, and over 60% are seen once. The ten largest make up approximately 14% of the sample. The input for sequencing was unsorted PBMCs, taken 2.9 years after starting antiretroviral therapy. The receptors come from a woman aged 30 to 39 with HIV.

This chain connects TRBV2 to TRBJ1-5; the D gene is possibly TRBD1 (6 bases). This CDR3 spans 15 amino acids. The germline V gene encodes CDR1 SNHLY and CDR2 FYNNEI. The ends were cut back, 6 bases at V and 2 bases at J, with 14 bases in the middle. CDR3 coding DNA: TGTGCCAGCAGACAGGGAACGGGGGGCAATCAGCCCCAGCATTTT. Translated, it gives CASRQGTGGNQPQHF.

This chain connects TRBV7-6 to TRBJ2-3, with D unresolved. The germline V gene has CDR1 SGHVS and CDR2 FNYEAQ. Trimming took 1 base from V and 4 from J, leaving 3 bases between them. CDR3 length: 12 residues. CDR3 coding DNA: TGTGCCAGCAGCTTAGATGCAGATACGCAGTATTTT. Its translation: CASSLDADTQYF. The entire variable domain, with the rest obtained from reference TRBV7-6 and TRBJ2-3, is as follows: GAGVSQSPRYKVTKRGQDVALRCDPISGHVSLYWYRQALGQGPEFLTYFNYEAQQDKSGLPNDRFSAERPEGSISTLTIQRTEQRDSAMYRCASSLDADTQYFGPGTRLTVL.

The chain joins TRBV18 to TRBJ2-4; the D gene could be TRBD1 or TRBD2 (5 bases each). In germline, CDR1 is KGHSH, CDR2 LQKENI. V was trimmed by 3 bases and J by 5 bases, leaving 20 bases between them. The CDR3 runs 17 residues. The CDR3: CASSPLSGARVQNIQYF. The CDR3, as DNA: TGTGCCAGCTCACCCCTCTCCGGGGCCAGGGTACAAAACATTCAGTACTTC.

The chain employs TRBV5-8 and TRBJ2-7; D is perhaps TRBD2 (6 bases). CDR3 length equals 15 residues. CDR1 is SGHTS, CDR2 YDEGEE, per germline. Trimming pared 2 bases from V and 0 bases from J, leaving 12 bases between. This chain's CDR3 is CASSLGDGSSYEQYV. The CDR3 bases are TGTGCCAGCAGCTTAGGGGACGGGAGCTCCTACGAGCAGTACGTC.

This chain uses TRBV6-1 with TRBJ2-7, with D perhaps given as TRBD1 or TRBD2 (7 bases each). CDR1 is MNHNS, CDR2 SASEGT, per germline. The germline V and J ends were trimmed by 1 base and 3 bases, with 16 bases remaining between them. The CDR3 totals 16 residues. This CDR3 reads CASSEGGGTASYEQYF. In DNA form, the CDR3 reads TGTGCCAGCAGTGAAGGGGGGGGGACAGCTAGCTACGAGCAGTACTTC.

This clone is a singleton in its sample. The chain combines TRBV25-1 with TRBJ1-1; perhaps TRBD1 as D (5 bases). Between the trimmed V and J ends, which lost 2 bases and 10 bases, there was a span of 17 bases. CDR1 is MGHDK, CDR2 SYGVNS, per germline. CDR3 length: 14 residues. CDR3 coding DNA: TGTGCCAGCAGTGAACATTTAGGGCCCCAGGGAGCTTTCTTT. Translation: CASSEHLGPQGAFF.

The rearrangement links TRBV14 to TRBJ1-2; 7 bases map to TRBD1. Germline V lookup: CDR1 SGHDN, CDR2 FVKESK. The CDR3 runs 15 residues. V dropped 0 bases and J dropped 4; count of bases not matched to a gene: 5. The DNA of the CDR3 is TGTGCCAGCAGCCAAGAGGACAGGTGGGGCTATGGCTACACCTTC. Translated: CASSQEDRWGYGYTF. The full variable domain, in which reference TRBV14 and TRBJ1-2 provide the parts outside the CDR3, is EAGVTQFPSHSVIEKGQTVTLRCDPISGHDNLYWYRRVMGKEIKFLLHFVKESKQDESGMPNNRFLAERTGGTYSTLKVQPAELEDSGVYFCASSQEDRWGYGYTFGSGTRLTVV.